This T cell receptor (beta chain) comes out of a study of post-analysis software for immune sequencing data. Across the study: Courses of disease covered relapsing-remitting, secondary progressive and progressive-relapsing multiple sclerosis.

V lost 7 bases and J lost 6, with 16 bases in between. CDR1 is MNHNS, CDR2 SASEGT, per germline. The CDR3 runs to 14 residues. The study's findings and limits: TRBV5-6, TRBV5-1 and TRBV20-1 belonged to a set of a handful of TRBV segments that were more frequent in patients than controls. Same-batch samples co-clustered strongly by F measure. There was significantly lower normalized Chao1 diversity in multiple sclerosis patients than in controls.

This clonotype was found a few times. Its cognate antigen is unknown. The TCR beta cDNA libraries carried unique molecular identifiers. When 1 to 10 million T cells were used, they gave roughly 490,000 cDNA molecules. MiXCR, applied by TCRdb to the PCR reads, yields one record per CDR3 protein. The sample shows about 820,000 distinct CDR3 sequences, roughly 58% of them seen only once. What was sequenced was blood. The source is a girl aged 10 to 17 with multiple sclerosis. The chain combines TRBV6-1 with TRBJ1-5, with D hard to call. The CDR3 region is CASILDAKAQPQHF. The CDR3 DNA sequence: TGTGCCAGCATCCTTGACGCGAAAGCTCAGCCCCAGCATTTT.